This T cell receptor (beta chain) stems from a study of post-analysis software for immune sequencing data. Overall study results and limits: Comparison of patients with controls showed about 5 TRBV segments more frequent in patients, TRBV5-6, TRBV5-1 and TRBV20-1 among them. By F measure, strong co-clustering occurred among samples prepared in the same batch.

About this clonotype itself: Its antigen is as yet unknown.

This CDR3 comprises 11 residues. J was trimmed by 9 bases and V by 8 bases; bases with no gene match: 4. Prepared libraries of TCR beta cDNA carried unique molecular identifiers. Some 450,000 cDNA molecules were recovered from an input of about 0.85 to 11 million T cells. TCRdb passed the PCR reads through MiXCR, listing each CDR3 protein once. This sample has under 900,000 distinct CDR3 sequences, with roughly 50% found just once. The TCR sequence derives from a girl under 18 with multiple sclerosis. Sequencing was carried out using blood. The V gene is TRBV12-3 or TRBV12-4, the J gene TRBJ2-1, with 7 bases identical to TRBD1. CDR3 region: CASLGQAEQFF. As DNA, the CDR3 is TGTGCCAGCCTCGGACAGGCTGAGCAGTTCTTC.